This entry features one T cell receptor (beta chain) sequence. What it binds is not known. Produced via immunoSEQ multiplex PCR; TCRdb's table is partial and in-frame only. The data show about 47,000 clones, 70% to 90% seen once. This specimen belongs to a study of OX40 agonist ivuxolimab in advanced cancers. Points from the study as a whole: Certain nonresponders likewise exhibited a low normalized T-cell clonal expansion. Antigens targeted by the expanded peripheral T cells were not determined.

Per the germline V gene, CDR1 is LGHNA and CDR2 is YNFKEQ. Trimming took 2 bases from V and 2 from J, leaving 8 bases between them. The CDR3 contains 14 residues. This TCR was recovered from an adult with an advanced solid tumor such as melanoma, head and neck, liver or kidney cancer. The chain recombines TRBV4-2 with TRBJ2-3; D is perhaps TRBD2 (5 bases). Source: CD4+ or CD8+ T cells sorted from blood, taken in a trial of the OX40 agonist ivuxolimab. The CDR3 DNA sequence: TGTGCCAGCAGCCAAAACGGGATCACAGATACGCAGTATTTT. This codes for CASSQNGITDTQYF.